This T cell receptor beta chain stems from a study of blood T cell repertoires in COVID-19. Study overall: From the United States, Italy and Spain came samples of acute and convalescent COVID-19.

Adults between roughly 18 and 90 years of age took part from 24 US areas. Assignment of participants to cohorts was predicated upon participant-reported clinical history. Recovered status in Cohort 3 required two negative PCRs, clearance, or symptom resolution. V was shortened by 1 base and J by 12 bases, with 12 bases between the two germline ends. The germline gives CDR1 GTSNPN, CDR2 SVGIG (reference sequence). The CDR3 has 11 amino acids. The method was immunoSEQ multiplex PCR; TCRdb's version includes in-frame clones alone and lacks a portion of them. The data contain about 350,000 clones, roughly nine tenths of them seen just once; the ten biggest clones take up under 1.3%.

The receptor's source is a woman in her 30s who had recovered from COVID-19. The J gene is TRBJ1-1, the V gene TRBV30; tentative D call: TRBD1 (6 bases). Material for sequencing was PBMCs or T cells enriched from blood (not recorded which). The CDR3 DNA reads TGTGCCTGGAGTGACCGCACAGGGACTTTCTTT. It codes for CAWSDRTGTFF.